The clone carrying this T cell receptor (beta chain) was detected only a few times. V shed 7 bases and J 6 bases; nucleotides not matched to a gene: 8. CDR1 is MNHEY and CDR2 is SVGAGI in the germline V gene. The CDR3 length is 14 residues. The treatment denotes: randomized to nivolumab then ipilimumab (arm A) or the reverse (arm B). Live CD3+CD8+ CD19− CD56− cells were sorted from PBMCs. The sample comes from a study of sequential checkpoint blockade in melanoma. Background on the study: Arm A got nivolumab then ipilimumab; arm B the reverse, 1:1. Both treatment sequences were followed by maintenance nivolumab.

Clones were sequenced by immunoSEQ multiplex PCR, and TCRdb holds only the in-frame ones, with some missing. The data show around 30,000 clones, about 88% seen once. The rearrangement uses TRBV6-5 and TRBJ2-2; 7 bases are a match to TRBD2. The sequence derives from a human donor with melanoma. Sequenced here: CD8+ T cells sorted from blood (inferred from file names), sampled from a patient given nivolumab and ipilimumab in sequence. CDR3 residues: CASTYGRFAGELFF. The CDR3, as DNA: TGTGCCAGCACCTACGGGAGGTTCGCCGGGGAGCTGTTTTTT.